These T cell receptor beta chains were read from a single sample in a study of Ad26.COV2.S vaccination and SARS-CoV-2 variants. Sequencing used immunoSEQ multiplex PCR; TCRdb keeps in-frame clones, though not all of them. This table holds 400,000 to 450,000 clones, about nine tenths found once. This material consisted of peripheral blood, taken in a trial of Ad26.COV2.S vaccine versus placebo. The receptors stem from a person between 18 and 60 years old who received the Ad26.COV2.S COVID-19 vaccine or a placebo. CDR3s include the opening cysteine and the closing phenylalanine or tryptophan. D genes are given only for firm matches. Size tells how often a clone was seen (once, few, many) or the class of an expanded clone, and some rows leave it out.

>TRBD2|.|TRBV27|TRBJ2-1
CASSPRTSGIISYNEQFF
TGTGCCAGCAGTCCACGGACTAGCGGGATAATCTCCTACAATGAGCAGTTCTTC
>TRBD1|few|TRBV6-6|TRBJ1-1
CASRGYRGGTEAFF
TGTGCCAGCAGGGGTTACAGGGGAGGGACTGAAGCTTTCTTT
>TRBD2|.|TRBV4-2|TRBJ2-3
CASSQGASGSTDTQYF
TGTGCCAGCAGCCAAGGGGCTAGCGGGAGTACAGATACGCAGTATTTT
>TRBD1|.|TRBV6-5|TRBJ2-1
CRTGGNEQFF
TGCAGAACAGGGGGCAATGAGCAGTTCTTC
>.|.|TRBV6-1|TRBJ2-3
CASSGTEHRWRDLTDTQYF
TGTGCCAGCAGTGGAACGGAGCATAGGTGGCGGGACCTCACAGATACGCAGTATTTT
>.|.|TRBV11-2|TRBJ2-7
CASSLRLESYEQYF
TGTGCCAGCAGCCTCCGACTAGAGAGCTACGAGCAGTACTTC
>TRBD1|.|TRBV6-1|TRBJ2-7
CASSDRDRNYEQYF
TGTGCCAGCAGTGACCGGGACAGGAACTACGAGCAGTACTTC
>.|.|TRBV24-1|TRBJ2-2
CATSDLARRGELFF
TGTGCCACCAGTGATTTGGCCCGACGAGGGGAGCTGTTTTTT
>TRBD1|.|TRBV2|TRBJ2-7
CASSTGTGSYEQYF
TGTGCCAGCAGTACCGGGACAGGGTCCTACGAGCAGTACTTC
>TRBD2|.|TRBV4-1|TRBJ2-5
CASSLDSGSGTQYF
TGCGCCAGCAGCTTGGATAGCGGGTCGGGGACCCAGTACTTC
>.|.|TRBV10-3|TRBJ1-2
CAIARGEGYTF
TGTGCCATCGCTAGGGGTGAGGGCTACACCTTC
>.|.|TRBV6-6|TRBJ1-4
CASSPDRRLASNEKLFF
TGTGCCAGCAGTCCCGACAGGCGCCTTGCTTCTAATGAAAAACTGTTTTTT
>.|.|TRBV10-3|TRBJ1-6
CAIGGEESSPLHF
TGTGCCATCGGGGGAGAAGAAAGTTCACCCCTCCACTTT
>.|.|TRBV18|TRBJ2-7
CASSLGLGTYEQYF
TGTGCCAGCTCACTCGGGTTGGGAACCTACGAGCAGTACTTC
>TRBD1|.|TRBV19|TRBJ1-6
CASRSTGASSPLHF
TGTGCCAGTAGATCGACAGGGGCAAGTTCACCCCTCCACTTT
>.|few|TRBV19|TRBJ1-5
CASSPRWRGGNQPQHF
TGTGCCAGTAGTCCCCGTTGGAGGGGAGGCAATCAGCCCCAGCATTTT
>.|.|TRBV4-3|TRBJ1-4
CASSLTANEKLFF
TGCGCCAGCAGCCTGACAGCAAATGAAAAACTGTTTTTT
>TRBD2|.|TRBV5-4|TRBJ2-5
CASSPGLGEETQYF
TGTGCCAGCAGCCCGGGACTAGGGGAAGAGACCCAGTACTTC
>.|.|TRBV28|TRBJ2-7
CASRSGSEYEQYF
TGTGCCAGCAGGTCCGGGTCGGAATACGAGCAGTACTTC
>.|.|TRBV2|TRBJ2-4
CASTTTGEKNIQYF
TGTGCCAGCACTACAACAGGAGAAAAAAACATTCAGTACTTC
>TRBD1|.|TRBV7-9|TRBJ2-5
CASSLAGQGFETQYF
TGTGCCAGCAGCTTAGCGGGACAGGGGTTTGAGACCCAGTACTTC
>.|.|TRBV24-1|TRBJ2-1
CATRLAGTNEQFF
TGTGCCACCAGGCTGGCAGGGACGAATGAGCAGTTCTTC
>TRBD2|.|TRBV13|TRBJ2-1
CASSSGRGINNEQFF
TGTGCCAGCAGCTCCGGGAGGGGGATCAACAATGAGCAGTTCTTC
>.|few|TRBV27|TRBJ2-5
CASSLLGAETQYF
TGTGCCAGCAGTTTATTAGGGGCAGAGACCCAGTACTTC
>.|.|TRBV6-6|TRBJ1-6
CASSYRGDNSPLHF
TGTGCCAGCAGTTACCGGGGGGATAATTCACCCCTCCACTTT
>.|.|TRBV5-6|TRBJ1-5
CASSLRRGREDQPQHF
TGTGCCAGCAGCTTGAGGCGAGGGAGGGAGGATCAGCCCCAGCATTTT
>.|once|TRBV4-3|TRBJ1-4
CASSQEWGRATNEKLFF
TGCGCCAGCAGCCAAGAATGGGGTAGGGCAACTAATGAAAAACTGTTTTTT
>TRBD1|.|TRBV6-2/TRBV6-3|TRBJ1-2
CASSLQGDGYGYTF
TGTGCCAGCAGTTTACAGGGGGACGGCTATGGCTACACCTTC
>TRBD1|.|TRBV4-2|TRBJ1-1
CASSHPDRGRSEAFF
TGTGCCAGCAGCCACCCGGACAGGGGGCGATCTGAAGCTTTCTTT
>.|.|TRBV29-1|TRBJ2-4
CSVVRQGGENIQYF
TGCAGCGTGGTAAGACAGGGAGGGGAAAACATTCAGTACTTC
>.|.|TRBV7-9|TRBJ1-1
CASSLGTGNTEAFF
TGTGCCAGCAGCTTAGGTACAGGGAACACTGAAGCTTTCTTT
>TRBD1|.|TRBV5-6|TRBJ1-6
CASSRDRDNSPLHF
TGTGCCAGCAGCCGGGACAGGGATAATTCACCCCTCCACTTT
>TRBD2|.|TRBV7-3|TRBJ2-5
CASKAGGPGEETQYF
TGTGCCAGCAAGGCGGGAGGGCCTGGAGAAGAGACCCAGTACTTC
>.|.|TRBV19|TRBJ1-2
CASSISGPYGYTF
TGTGCCAGTAGTATTTCGGGACCCTATGGCTACACCTTC
>.|.|TRBV19|TRBJ2-1
CASSSDSIYNEQFF
TGTGCCAGTAGTTCGGACTCCATCTACAATGAGCAGTTCTTC
>TRBD2|once|TRBV28|TRBJ2-7
CASSFGTSVSYEQYF
TGTGCCAGCAGTTTCGGGACTAGCGTTTCCTACGAGCAGTACTTC